What follows is one TCR beta chain and its context. Its antigen is undetermined. This specimen comes from a study of cytomegalovirus exposure and HLA in healthy donors. The donors gave bone marrow, and they were healthy. Study-wide results and caveats: Researchers reported that a few CMV-associated chains were confirmed in vitro as CMV antigen-specific.

With 60 Vbeta and 13 Jbeta primers, the PCR was carried out. TCRdb's copy holds only in-frame clones and misses some; the assay was immunoSEQ multiplex PCR. The sample yields more than 80,000 clones, about two thirds seen once. Source material: PBMCs. The sequence derives from a boy aged 5-17 years in good health and CMV-seronegative.

CDR3 coding DNA: TGTGCCAGCAGCTATGATAAGACAGGAGCTTATAATTCACCCCTCCACTTT. Protein: CASSYDKTGAYNSPLHF. V is TRBV27 and J is TRBJ1-6; D is possibly TRBD1 (6 bases). There are 17 residues in the CDR3. Germline loops: CDR1 MNHEY, CDR2 SMNVEV (reference sequence). V shed 6 bases and J shed 4 bases, with 19 bases lying between them.